What follows describes a single TCR beta chain. Its antigen is undetermined. CD8 cells regarded as naive lacked CD45RO, were positively chosen for CCR7, and omitted terminally differentiated effector memory CD45RA+ cells. Every contributor of samples was a Caucasian grown-up residing in Nashville, Tennessee. Several immunoSEQ plates held equal portions of the genomic DNA taken from each subset. TCRdb's copy holds only in-frame clones and misses some; the assay was immunoSEQ multiplex PCR. The data hold roughly 550,000 clones, with 95% to 96% observed a single time. The sample is drawn from a study of shared clonotypes between healthy human individuals. V gave up 5 bases and J gave up 1 base, with 14 bases separating them. This CDR3 spans 15 amino acids. Germline values: CDR1 LNHDA, CDR2 SQIVND (reference sequence). Broader study findings: Sharing of clonotypes among donors was expected to vary with sequencing depth.

The sequencing input was naive CD8+ T cells sorted from blood. This clonotype was sampled from a woman in her thirties in good health. J is TRBJ1-1 and V is TRBV19; no definite D call. DNA of the CDR3: TGTGCCAGTAGTCTGGAGGCAGTGGGGAACACTGAAGCTTTCTTT. This gives the protein CASSLEAVGNTEAFF.